The present TCR beta chain was sequenced within a study of shared clonotypes between healthy human individuals. This clone appeared a single time. What it binds is unknown. This CDR3 contains 18 residues. V lost 7 bases and J lost 1; bases outside the gene matches: 19. The germline V gene encodes CDR1 SNHLY and CDR2 FYNNEI. Naive CD8 cells were CD45RO-negative, positively selected for CCR7, excluding terminally differentiated effector memory CD45RA+ cells. Study-level points and caveats: It was the few donors that limited the genetic and exposure-history diversity represented. For naive CD4 cells, approximately 5% of clonotypes were shared across a handful of donors.

The assay was carried out at the deep level. Data came from immunoSEQ multiplex PCR; TCRdb stores just in-frame clones and leaves some out. The data show under 850,000 clones, around 92% seen once. The J gene is TRBJ2-7, the V gene TRBV2; the match to TRBD2 covers 7 bases. The receptor was derived from a man aged 25 to 45 in good health. Specimen: naive CD8+ T cells sorted from blood. CDR3 DNA: TGTGCCAGCATCCCCTCACTAGCGCCCCAAACAAGGTCCTACGAGCAGTACTTC. Protein sequence: CASIPSLAPQTRSYEQYF.